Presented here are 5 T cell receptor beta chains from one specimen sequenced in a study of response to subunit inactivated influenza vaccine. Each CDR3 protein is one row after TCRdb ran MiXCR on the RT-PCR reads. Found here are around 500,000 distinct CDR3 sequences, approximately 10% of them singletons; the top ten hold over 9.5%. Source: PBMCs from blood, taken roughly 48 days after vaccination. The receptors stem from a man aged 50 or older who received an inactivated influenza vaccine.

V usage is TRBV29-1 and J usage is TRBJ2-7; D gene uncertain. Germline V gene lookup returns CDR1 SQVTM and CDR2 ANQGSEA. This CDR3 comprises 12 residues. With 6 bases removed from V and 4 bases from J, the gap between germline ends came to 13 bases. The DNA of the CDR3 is TGCAGCGTCGCTCCGACGGGTTACGAGCAGTACTTC. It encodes CSVAPTGYEQYF.

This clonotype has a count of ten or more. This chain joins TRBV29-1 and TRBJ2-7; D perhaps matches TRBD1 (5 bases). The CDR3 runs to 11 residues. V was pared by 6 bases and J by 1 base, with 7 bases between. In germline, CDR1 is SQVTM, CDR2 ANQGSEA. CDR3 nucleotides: TGCAGCGTAAGACAGTCCTACGAGCAGTACTTC. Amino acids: CSVRQSYEQYF.

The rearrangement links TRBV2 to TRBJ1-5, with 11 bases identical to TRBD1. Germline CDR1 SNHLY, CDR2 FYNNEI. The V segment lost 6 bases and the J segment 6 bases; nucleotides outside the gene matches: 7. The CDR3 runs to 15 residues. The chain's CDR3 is CASRPGTGGSQPQHF. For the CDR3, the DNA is TGTGCCAGCAGACCCGGGACAGGGGGAAGTCAGCCCCAGCATTTT. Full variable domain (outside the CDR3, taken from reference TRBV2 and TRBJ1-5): EPEVTQTPSHQVTQMGQEVILRCVPISNHLYFYWYRQILGQKVEFLVSFYNNEISEKSEIFDDQFSVERPDGSNFTLKIRSTKLEDSAMYFCASRPGTGGSQPQHFGDGTRLSIL.

CDR3 residues: CASSPREQIGSNEQFF. CDR3 bases: TGTGCCAGCTCACCACGTGAGCAAATTGGTTCCAATGAGCAGTTCTTC. The chain joins TRBV18 to TRBJ2-1; D remains unclear. The CDR3 runs to 16 residues. The germline gives CDR1 KGHSH, CDR2 LQKENI. Trimming removed 1 base from V and 6 bases from J, with 16 bases in between.

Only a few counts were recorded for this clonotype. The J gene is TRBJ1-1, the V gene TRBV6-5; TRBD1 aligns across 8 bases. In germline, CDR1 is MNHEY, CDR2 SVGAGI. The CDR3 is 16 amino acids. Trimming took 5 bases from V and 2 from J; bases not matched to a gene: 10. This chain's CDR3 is CASSIQGGLTNTEAFF. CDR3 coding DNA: TGTGCCAGCAGTATACAGGGGGGCCTTACCAACACTGAAGCTTTCTTT.